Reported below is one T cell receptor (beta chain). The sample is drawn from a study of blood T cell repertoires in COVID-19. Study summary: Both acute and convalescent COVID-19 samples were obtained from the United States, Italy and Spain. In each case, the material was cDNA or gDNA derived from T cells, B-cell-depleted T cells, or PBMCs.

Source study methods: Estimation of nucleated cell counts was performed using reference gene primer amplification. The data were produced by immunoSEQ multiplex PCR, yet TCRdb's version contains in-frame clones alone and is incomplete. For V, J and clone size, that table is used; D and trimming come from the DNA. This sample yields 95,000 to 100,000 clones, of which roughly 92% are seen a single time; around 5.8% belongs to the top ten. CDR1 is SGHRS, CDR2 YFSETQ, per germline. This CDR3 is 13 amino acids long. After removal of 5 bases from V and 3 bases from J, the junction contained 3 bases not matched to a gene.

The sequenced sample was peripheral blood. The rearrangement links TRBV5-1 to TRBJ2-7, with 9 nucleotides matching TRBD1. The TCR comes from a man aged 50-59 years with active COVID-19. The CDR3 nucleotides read TGCGCCAGCAGAACGGGACAGGGCTACGAGCAGTACTTC. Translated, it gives CASRTGQGYEQYF. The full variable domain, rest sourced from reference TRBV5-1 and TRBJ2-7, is KAGVTQTPRYLIKTRGQQVTLSCSPISGHRSVSWYQQTPGQGLQFLFEYFSETQRNKGNFPGRFSGRQFSNSRSEMNVSTLELGDSALYLCASRTGQGYEQYFGPGTRLTVT.